One and the same sample provided the 23 T cell receptor beta chains below, sequenced in a study of shared clonotypes between healthy human individuals. TCRdb's copy holds only in-frame clones and misses some; the assay was immunoSEQ multiplex PCR. The table shows hundreds of thousands of clones, with around three quarters occurring only once. The sample consisted of memory CD4+ T cells sorted from blood. The sample's subset: CD45RA-negative fraction. The receptors originated from a woman aged 25 to 39 in good health.

The chain has TRBV19 and TRBJ1-1, with TRBD1 as a possible D gene (6 bases). Deletions cut 5 bases from V and 1 base from J, with 14 bases between. Germline V CDR1 and CDR2: LNHDA, SQIVND (reference sequence). The CDR3 sequence is 15 residues long. CDR3 amino acids: CASSSTGTQNTEAFF. CDR3 in DNA: TGTGCCAGTAGTTCTACCGGGACACAGAACACTGAAGCTTTCTTT.

The rearrangement uses TRBV2 and TRBJ1-4; 7 nucleotides match TRBD1. From germline, CDR1 is SNHLY and CDR2 FYNNEI. This CDR3 has 14 residues. Trimming removed 6 bases from V and 4 bases from J; junction bases left unmatched: 5. The CDR3 region has the DNA TGTGCCAGCAGGCGACAGGGCATTAATGAAAAACTGTTTTTT. It encodes CASRRQGINEKLFF.

The chain carries TRBV6-4 and TRBJ2-1; D is ambiguous. Germline CDR1 reads MRHNA; CDR2 reads SNTAGT. The CDR3 runs 14 residues. The V end was cut by 4 bases, the J end by 8 bases, with 15 bases between. CDR3 sequence reads: CASSASTSSDEQFF. The CDR3 DNA is TGTGCCAGCAGTGCCTCCACCAGTTCTGATGAGCAGTTCTTC.

CDR3 residues: CAGLDLGVEQFF. The DNA for the CDR3 is TGTGCCGGCCTAGACTTGGGGGTCGAGCAGTTCTTC. V is TRBV2 and J is TRBJ2-1; either TRBD1 or TRBD2 may supply D (5 bases each). The CDR3 covers 12 residues. Trimming took 11 bases from V and 10 from J, leaving 18 bases between them. Germline loops: CDR1 SNHLY, CDR2 FYNNEI.

The chain links TRBV30 to TRBJ1-4; D call uncertain. The germline V and J ends were trimmed by 5 bases and 8 bases, with 18 bases remaining between them. CDR1 and CDR2 from the germline V gene are GTSNPN and SVGIG (reference sequence). The CDR3 runs 14 residues. CDR3 sequence: CAWRRPGRREKLFF. CDR3 in DNA: TGTGCCTGGCGCCGCCCGGGAAGAAGAGAAAAACTGTTTTTT.

The chain combines TRBV6-6 with TRBJ1-3, with D hard to call. This CDR3 has 14 amino acids. CDR1 MNHNY and CDR2 SVGAGI come from the germline V gene (reference sequence). V was pared by 6 bases and J by 0 bases, with 9 bases between. The CDR3 is CASSPTSSGNTIYF. CDR3 DNA: TGTGCCAGCAGCCCGACGAGCTCTGGAAACACCATATATTTT.

This clone was seen only a few times. V gene TRBV4-2 combines with J gene TRBJ2-7; the D call may be TRBD1 or TRBD2 (6 bases each). The CDR3 length is 17 residues. Trimming stripped 1 base from V and 1 base from J, with 17 bases between. The V gene's germline CDR1 is LGHNA and CDR2 YNFKEQ. The CDR3 loop is CASSQVGGGKGSYEQYF. CDR3 sequence (DNA): TGTGCCAGCAGCCAAGTCGGGGGCGGGAAGGGGTCCTACGAGCAGTACTTC.

The rearrangement joins TRBV30 to TRBJ1-5; TRBD1 matches at 9 bases. The V and J ends lost 3 bases and 0 bases, in that order; junction bases with no gene match: 3. From germline, CDR1 is GTSNPN and CDR2 SVGIG (reference sequence). CDR3 length equals 15 residues. The CDR3 DNA reads as TGTGCCTGGAGAGGGACAGGGAATAGCAATCAGCCCCAGCATTTT. This codes for CAWRGTGNSNQPQHF. The complete variable domain, with remaining parts taken from reference TRBV30 and TRBJ1-5, reads SQTIHQWPATLVQPVGSPLSLECTVEGTSNPNLYWYRQAAGRGLQLLFYSVGIGQISSEVPQNLSASRPQDRQFILSSKKLLLSDSGFYLCAWRGTGNSNQPQHFGDGTRLSIL.

The CDR3 DNA sequence: TGTGCCAGCATCCCCCCGGGCAGGGGGCTGTCCTACAATGAGCAGTTCTTC. Translation: CASIPPGRGLSYNEQFF. The rearrangement joins TRBV27 to TRBJ2-1; TRBD1 matches at 8 bases. Unmatched junction bases numbered 12, after V lost 7 bases and J lost 1 base. Germline values: CDR1 MNHEY, CDR2 SMNVEV (reference sequence). The CDR3 covers 17 residues.

The chain employs TRBV7-2 and TRBJ1-6; no definite D call. V dropped 4 bases and J dropped 7 bases, with 8 bases sitting between them. Germline V gene sequence: CDR1 SGHTA, CDR2 FQGNSA. CDR3 size: 13 residues. CDR3: CASSWSTNSPLHF. The DNA of the CDR3 is TGTGCCAGCAGCTGGAGTACCAATTCACCCCTCCACTTT. The entire variable domain, with the rest obtained from reference TRBV7-2 and TRBJ1-6, is as follows: GAGVSQSPSNKVTEKGKDVELRCDPISGHTALYWYRQSLGQGLEFLIYFQGNSAPDKSGLPSDRFSAERTGGSVSTLTIQRTQQEDSAVYLCASSWSTNSPLHFGNGTRLTVT.

The chain is built from TRBV19 and TRBJ2-7; 7 positions match TRBD2. The CDR3 contains 15 residues. V dropped 6 bases and J dropped 1; count of bases not matched to a gene: 9. In germline, CDR1 is LNHDA, CDR2 SQIVND (reference sequence). This CDR3 is CASSQAGPLSYEQYF. The CDR3, as DNA: TGTGCCAGTAGCCAAGCGGGACCTTTATCCTACGAGCAGTACTTC.

V and J are TRBV28 and TRBJ2-3; D is perhaps TRBD2 (6 bases). CDR3 length equals 12 residues. Germline V gene sequence: CDR1 MDHEN, CDR2 SYDVKM. Trimming pared 5 bases from V and 7 bases from J, leaving 10 bases between. The CDR3 is CASSPTSNTQYF. The CDR3 DNA reads as TGTGCCAGCAGTCCGACTAGTAATACGCAGTATTTT.

This clone came up a few times. The rearrangement uses TRBV27 and TRBJ1-2; TRBD1 agrees at 8 bases. CDR3 length: 18 amino acids. Germline values: CDR1 MNHEY, CDR2 SMNVEV (reference sequence). With V trimmed by 5 bases and J by 5 bases, 19 bases remained unmatched. The CDR3 loop reads CASSLDRGFTRGSYGYTF. The CDR3 DNA reads as TGTGCCAGCAGTCTCGACAGGGGTTTTACAAGGGGAAGTTATGGCTACACCTTC.

V gene TRBV15 combines with J gene TRBJ2-2; no reliable D call. Trimming removed 5 bases at V and 8 bases at J, with 24 bases between. This CDR3 has 17 residues. The germline CDR1 and CDR2 sequences are LNHNV and YYDKDF (reference sequence). The CDR3 DNA sequence: TGTGCCACCAGCCCGCGCAGGCAGTCCCAAAGAACTGGGGAGCTGTTTTTT. It is translated as CATSPRRQSQRTGELFF.

The count of this clone is one. Here the CDR3 reads CASSLASPSGIYEQYF. As DNA, the CDR3 is TGCGCCAGCAGCTTGGCCTCGCCTAGCGGGATCTACGAGCAGTACTTC. The J gene is TRBJ2-7, the V gene TRBV5-1; 9 nucleotides match TRBD2. After removal of 0 bases from V and 3 bases from J, the junction contained 7 bases not matched to a gene. Germline lookup yields CDR1 SGHRS and CDR2 YFSETQ. There are 16 residues in the CDR3. Full variable domain (rest looked up from reference TRBV5-1 and TRBJ2-7): KAGVTQTPRYLIKTRGQQVTLSCSPISGHRSVSWYQQTPGQGLQFLFEYFSETQRNKGNFPGRFSGRQFSNSRSEMNVSTLELGDSALYLCASSLASPSGIYEQYFGPGTRLTVT.

This clone was seen only once. This rearrangement joins TRBV14 to TRBJ2-2, with 16 bases matching TRBD2. This CDR3 comprises 17 residues. With V trimmed by 5 bases and J by 5 bases, 5 bases remained unmatched. Germline V gene data show CDR1 as SGHDN and CDR2 as FVKESK. The CDR3 DNA is TGTGCCAGCAGCGGGACTAGCGGGAGGGCCGGAACCGGGGAGCTGTTTTTT. Translating gives CASSGTSGRAGTGELFF.

V is TRBV5-6 and J is TRBJ2-2, with 10 bases matching TRBD2. The length of the CDR3 is 18 residues. The ends lost 3 bases at V and 6 bases at J; junction bases unmatched: 14. CDR1 and CDR2 from the germline V gene are SGHDT and YYEEEE. The CDR3 loop is CASSSSISGRAFAGELFF. The CDR3 coding sequence is TGTGCCAGCAGCTCGTCGATCAGCGGGAGGGCCTTTGCCGGGGAGCTGTTTTTT.

V usage is TRBV28 and J usage is TRBJ1-5; D may be TRBD1 (6 bases). This CDR3 has 17 residues. The germline V gene has CDR1 MDHEN and CDR2 SYDVKM. V gave up 5 bases and J gave up 3 bases, with 20 bases separating them. CDR3 DNA: TGTGCCAGCAGTCCACCGACAGGCGCGCTCGACAATCAGCCCCAGCATTTT. Translated, it gives CASSPPTGALDNQPQHF.

This sequence joins TRBV27 and TRBJ2-7; TRBD2 agrees at 13 bases. In germline, CDR1 is MNHEY, CDR2 SMNVEV (reference sequence). Losses at the gene ends were 6 bases for V and 7 bases for J; bases not matched to a gene: 15. CDR3 length: 17 residues. The CDR3: CASSPKLAGGPFREQYF. The CDR3 DNA follows: TGTGCCAGCAGCCCGAAACTAGCGGGAGGGCCGTTTAGGGAGCAGTACTTC.

This chain links TRBV28 with TRBJ1-5, with 10 bases matching TRBD1. The ends lost 4 bases at V and 2 bases at J; junction bases unmatched: 14. The CDR3 extends over 19 amino acids. From germline, CDR1 is MDHEN and CDR2 SYDVKM. CDR3 in DNA: TGTGCCAGCAGTTCGATCTCGGGACAGGGGCTGGCCGGCAATCAGCCCCAGCATTTT. This translates into CASSSISGQGLAGNQPQHF.

In this sample, this clone turned up once. The V and J genes are TRBV5-1 and TRBJ1-1, with 8 bases fitting TRBD1. With 2 bases clipped from V and 5 bases from J, the junction kept 5 bases outside the gene matches. CDR3 size: 14 residues. Germline CDR1 SGHRS, CDR2 YFSETQ. CDR3 in amino acids: CASSLDRGGTEAFF. The CDR3, as DNA: TGCGCCAGCAGCTTAGACAGGGGAGGAACTGAAGCTTTCTTT.

This sequence joins TRBV4-1 and TRBJ2-3; tentative D call: TRBD2 (6 bases). CDR1 is MGHRA and CDR2 is YSYEKL in the germline V gene. V dropped 8 bases and J dropped 3 bases, with 18 bases sitting between them. The CDR3 is 15 amino acids. CDR3 DNA: TGCGCCAGCCGACCACTAGCTATAAAAACAGATACGCAGTATTTT. This sequence encodes CASRPLAIKTDTQYF.

This chain connects TRBV7-1 to TRBJ2-4; no reliable D call. TRBV7-1 is given ORF status, its function remaining uncertain. CDR3 length equals 15 residues. V lost 5 bases to trimming and J lost 0 bases, with 11 bases between them. CDR3 DNA sequence: TGTGCCAGCAGCCCAGAGTACCTAGCCAAAAACATTCAGTACTTC. Its protein product is CASSPEYLAKNIQYF.